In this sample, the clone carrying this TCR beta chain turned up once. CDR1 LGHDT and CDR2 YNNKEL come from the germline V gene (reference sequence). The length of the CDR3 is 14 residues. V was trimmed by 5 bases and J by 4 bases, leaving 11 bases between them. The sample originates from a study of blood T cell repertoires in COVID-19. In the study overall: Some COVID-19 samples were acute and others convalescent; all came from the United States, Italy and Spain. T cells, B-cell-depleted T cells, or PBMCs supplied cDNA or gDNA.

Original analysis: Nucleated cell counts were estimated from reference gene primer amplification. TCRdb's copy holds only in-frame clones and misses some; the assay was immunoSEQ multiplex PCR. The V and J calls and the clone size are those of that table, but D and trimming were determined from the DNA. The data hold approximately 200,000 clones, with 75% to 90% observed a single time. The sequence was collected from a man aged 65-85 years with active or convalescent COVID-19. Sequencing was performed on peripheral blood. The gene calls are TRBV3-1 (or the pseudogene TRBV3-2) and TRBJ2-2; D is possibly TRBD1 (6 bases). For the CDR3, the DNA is TGTGCCAGCAGCTCATTCAGGGGCACCGGGGAGCTGTTTTTT. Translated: CASSSFRGTGELFF.